The 25 T cell receptor beta chains listed next were all sequenced from one sample in a study of CXCR3-negative and CXCR3-positive naive CD8 T cells. The TRB cDNA libraries were prepared by 5' RACE with UMI labels. TCRdb re-called the 5' RACE reads and shows each CDR3 protein once, DNA omitted. Its listing shows approximately 100,000 distinct CDR3 sequences. These receptors are not linked to any known antigen. Study-wide findings and caveats: Naive CXCR3-positive cells had TRB CDR3s more hydrophobic than those of CXCR3-negative naive cells.

Input material: naive CXCR3+ CD8+ T cells from blood. The subset is: CD45RO-CCR7+CD27+CD95- naive CD8+ T cells expressing CXCR3 (TNR3+). Source of these receptors: a human donor in good health. Some clones in this sample may be carry-over from other donors' samples.

The rearrangement joins TRBV6-5 to TRBJ2-3; the TCRdb call, TRBD1, lacks DNA for checking. Germline CDR1 is MNHEY and CDR2 is SVGAGI. CDR3 length equals 14 residues. The CDR3 loop is CASSPPGYTDTQYF.

The chain joins TRBV7-9 to TRBJ2-5. Germline CDR1 is SEHNR and CDR2 is FQNEAQ (reference sequence). The CDR3 is 13 amino acids. The CDR3 is CASSSDYQETQYF.

The chain recombines TRBV20-1 with TRBJ2-5; TCRdb indicates TRBD1, and absent DNA this call remains unverified. CDR1 and CDR2 from the germline V gene are DFQATT and SNEGSKA (reference sequence). The CDR3 runs 13 residues. The CDR3: CSAGQAPQETQYF.

The CDR3 here is CSAPKVQGTYTEAFF. The chain employs TRBV20-1 and TRBJ1-1; TCRdb gives TRBD1 as the D gene, but with no DNA this cannot be confirmed. The CDR3 length is 15 residues. CDR1 and CDR2 (germline): DFQATT, SNEGSKA (reference sequence).

This sequence joins TRBV19 and TRBJ1-2. Germline CDR1 reads LNHDA; CDR2 reads SQIVND (reference sequence). The CDR3 is made up of 12 amino acids. The CDR3: CATGDGNYGYTF. The full variable domain, in which reference TRBV19 and TRBJ1-2 provide the parts outside the CDR3, is DGGITQSPKYLFRKEGQNVTLSCEQNLNHDAMYWYRQDPGQGLRLIYYSQIVNDFQKGDIAEGYSVSREKKESFPLTVTSAQKNPTAFYLCATGDGNYGYTFGSGTRLTVV.

The chain has TRBV20-1 and TRBJ2-7; TCRdb indicates TRBD2, and absent DNA this call remains unverified. The CDR3 is 13 residues long. Germline V lookup: CDR1 DFQATT, CDR2 SNEGSKA (reference sequence). The CDR3 sequence is CSARGGLLYEQYF.

The chain combines TRBV28 with TRBJ2-7. Germline CDR1 and CDR2: MDHEN and SYDVKM. The CDR3 is made up of 14 amino acids. CDR3: CASCAPSSSYEQYF.

The chain has TRBV5-5 and TRBJ1-2; the TRBD1 assignment by TCRdb is unverifiable without DNA. CDR3 length: 14 residues. Germline CDR1 is SGHKS and CDR2 is YYEKEE (reference sequence). This CDR3 reads CASSVVPEDYGYTF.

CDR3 sequence reads: CASSLIMQQGGGYEQYF. This rearrangement joins TRBV7-2 to TRBJ2-7; TCRdb names TRBD1, which stays unverified in the absence of DNA. Germline CDR1 reads SGHTA; CDR2 reads FQGNSA. This CDR3 contains 17 residues.

The chain links TRBV28 to TRBJ1-5; TCRdb's D gene call, TRBD1, goes unchecked for lack of DNA. Germline V CDR1 and CDR2: MDHEN, SYDVKM. CDR3 length: 14 amino acids. This CDR3 reads CAISDQGSNQPQHF.

V is TRBV29-1 and J is TRBJ2-2. Germline CDR1 SQVTM, CDR2 ANQGSEA. The CDR3 is 12 amino acids. This CDR3 is CSVAWATGELFF.

The chain uses TRBV28 and TRBJ2-4; TCRdb selects TRBD2, and the lack of DNA leaves this call unchecked. The length of the CDR3 is 17 residues. Germline values: CDR1 MDHEN, CDR2 SYDVKM. CDR3 region: CASSLDQLELTKNIQYF.

The rearrangement links TRBV7-6 to TRBJ1-2; TCRdb's D call of TRBD1 is untestable without DNA. The germline V gene encodes CDR1 SGHVS and CDR2 FNYEAQ. This CDR3 has 13 amino acids. The CDR3 sequence is CASSYTGGYGYTF.

The V and J genes are TRBV7-9 and TRBJ1-1. This CDR3 is built from 14 residues. Germline V gene data show CDR1 as SEHNR and CDR2 as FQNEAQ (reference sequence). This CDR3 reads CASDIPPGITEAFF.

The V gene is TRBV27, the J gene TRBJ2-2; TCRdb proposes TRBD1, but this gene call is untestable without DNA. The CDR3 consists of 14 residues. CDR1 and CDR2 from the germline V gene are MNHEY and SMNVEV (reference sequence). The CDR3 loop reads CASKLQGGTGELFF.

This chain links TRBV28 with TRBJ1-2. Germline V gene lookup returns CDR1 MDHEN and CDR2 SYDVKM. The CDR3 contains 13 residues. The CDR3 loop reads CAISEQNFYGYTF.

The chain joins TRBV5-6 to TRBJ2-7; the D call from TCRdb, TRBD1, cannot be confirmed without DNA. CDR1 is SGHDT and CDR2 is YYEEEE in the germline V gene. The CDR3 sequence is 15 residues long. The CDR3: CASTNDDRGIYEQYF.

The CDR3: CATSSRWEFGEKLFF. The chain is built from TRBV15 and TRBJ1-4. The CDR3 runs to 15 residues. Germline values: CDR1 LNHNV, CDR2 YYDKDF (reference sequence).

V and J are TRBV12-3 or TRBV12-4 and TRBJ2-5; the TCRdb call, TRBD2, lacks DNA for checking. There are 15 residues in the CDR3. This chain's CDR3 is CASSSVAGGKETQYF.

Here the CDR3 reads CASSPSTASYNEQFF. V gene TRBV3-1 combines with J gene TRBJ2-1. The CDR3 runs 15 residues. The germline gives CDR1 LGHDT, CDR2 YNNKEL (reference sequence).

The chain employs TRBV4-2 and TRBJ2-7; the TCRdb D gene call, TRBD2, has no DNA to confirm it. This CDR3 has 16 residues. CDR1 and CDR2 (germline): LGHNA, YNFKEQ. The CDR3 is CASSQGLAGEGYEQYF.

CDR3 protein: CASSLVGLAERANTGELFF. The gene calls are TRBV13 and TRBJ2-2; TCRdb picks TRBD2, but there is no DNA to check that call. This CDR3 region has 19 residues. Germline-derived CDR1 and CDR2 are PRHDT and FYEKMQ (reference sequence).

This rearrangement joins TRBV12-3 or TRBV12-4 to TRBJ1-1; TCRdb's D call of TRBD1 is untestable without DNA. This CDR3 spans 14 amino acids. This CDR3 reads CASKEGQTDTEAFF.

The chain couples TRBV28 to TRBJ2-2; no DNA is available, so the TRBD1 call from TCRdb remains unchecked. Germline assignment: CDR1 MDHEN and CDR2 SYDVKM. CDR3 length: 16 amino acids. CDR3 protein: CASSQYDREITGELFF.

The chain has TRBV7-9 and TRBJ2-5; as DNA is missing, the TRBD1 call by TCRdb cannot be tested. This CDR3 has 19 amino acids. Germline CDR1 is SEHNR and CDR2 is FQNEAQ (reference sequence). This chain's CDR3 is CASSSFQGSGVFYQETQYF.